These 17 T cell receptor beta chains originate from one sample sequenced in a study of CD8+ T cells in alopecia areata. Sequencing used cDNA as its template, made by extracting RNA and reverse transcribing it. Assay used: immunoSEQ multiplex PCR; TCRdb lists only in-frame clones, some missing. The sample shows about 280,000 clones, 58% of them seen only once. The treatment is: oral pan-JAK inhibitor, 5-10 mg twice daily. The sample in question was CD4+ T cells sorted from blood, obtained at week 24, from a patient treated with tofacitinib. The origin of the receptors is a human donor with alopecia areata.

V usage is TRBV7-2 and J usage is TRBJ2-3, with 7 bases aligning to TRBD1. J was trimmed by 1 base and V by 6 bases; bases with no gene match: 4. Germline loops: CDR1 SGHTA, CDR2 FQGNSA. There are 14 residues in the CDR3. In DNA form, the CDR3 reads TGTGCCAGCAGTGGGCAGGGGGGCACAGATACGCAGTATTTT. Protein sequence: CASSGQGGTDTQYF.

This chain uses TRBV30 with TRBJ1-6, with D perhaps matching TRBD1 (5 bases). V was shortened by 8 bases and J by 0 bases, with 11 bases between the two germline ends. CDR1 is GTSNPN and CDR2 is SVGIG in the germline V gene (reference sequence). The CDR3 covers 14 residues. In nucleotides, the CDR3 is TGTGCCGCCCAGGGAGGCTCCTATAATTCACCCCTCCACTTT. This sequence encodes CAAQGGSYNSPLHF. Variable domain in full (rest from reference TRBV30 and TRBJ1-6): SQTIHQWPATLVQPVGSPLSLECTVEGTSNPNLYWYRQAAGRGLQLLFYSVGIGQISSEVPQNLSASRPQDRQFILSSKKLLLSDSGFYLCAAQGGSYNSPLHFGNGTRLTVT.

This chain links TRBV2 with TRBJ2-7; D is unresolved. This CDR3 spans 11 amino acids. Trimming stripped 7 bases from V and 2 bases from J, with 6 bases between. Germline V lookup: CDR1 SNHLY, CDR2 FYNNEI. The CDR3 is CASTPAYEQYF. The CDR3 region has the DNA TGTGCCAGCACGCCAGCCTACGAGCAGTACTTC.

CDR3 sequence reads: CASSLKPANTEAFF. CDR3 DNA: TGTGCCAGCAGCTTAAAGCCAGCGAACACTGAAGCTTTCTTT. This chain joins TRBV11-1 and TRBJ1-1; no reliable D call. V lost 2 bases, J lost 1 base, and 8 bases lay in between. The CDR3 runs 14 residues. Germline CDR1 and CDR2: SGHAT and FQDESV (reference sequence).

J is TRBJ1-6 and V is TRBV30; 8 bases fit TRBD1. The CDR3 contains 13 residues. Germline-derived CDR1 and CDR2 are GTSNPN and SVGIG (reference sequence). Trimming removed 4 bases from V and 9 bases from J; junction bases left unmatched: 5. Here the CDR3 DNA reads TGTGCCTGGACCGGGACAGGTGGTTCACCCCTCCACTTT. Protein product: CAWTGTGGSPLHF. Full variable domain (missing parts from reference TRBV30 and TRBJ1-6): SQTIHQWPATLVQPVGSPLSLECTVEGTSNPNLYWYRQAAGRGLQLLFYSVGIGQISSEVPQNLSASRPQDRQFILSSKKLLLSDSGFYLCAWTGTGGSPLHFGNGTRLTVT.

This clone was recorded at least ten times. CDR3 amino acids: CSAEKGKDYEQYF. CDR3 bases: TGCAGCGCCGAGAAGGGGAAGGACTACGAGCAGTACTTC. This rearrangement joins TRBV29-1 to TRBJ2-7, with D tentatively TRBD1 (5 bases). CDR1 is SQVTM, CDR2 ANQGSEA, per germline. The V end lost 7 bases, the J end lost 3 bases, and 16 bases lay between the germline ends. CDR3 size: 13 residues.

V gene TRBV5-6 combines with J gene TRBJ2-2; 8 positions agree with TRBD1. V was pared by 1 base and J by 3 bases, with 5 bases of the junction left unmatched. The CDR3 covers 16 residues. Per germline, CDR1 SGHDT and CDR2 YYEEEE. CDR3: CASSLRQGRHTGELFF. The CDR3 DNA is TGTGCCAGCAGCTTGAGACAGGGGAGGCACACCGGGGAGCTGTTTTTT.

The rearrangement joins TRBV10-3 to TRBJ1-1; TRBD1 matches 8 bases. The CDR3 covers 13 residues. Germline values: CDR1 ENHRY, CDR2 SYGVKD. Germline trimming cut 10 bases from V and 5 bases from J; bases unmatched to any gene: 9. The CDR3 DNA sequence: TGTGCCAGTGCAGGGGGCGCGTGGACTGAAGCTTTCTTT. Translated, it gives CASAGGAWTEAFF.

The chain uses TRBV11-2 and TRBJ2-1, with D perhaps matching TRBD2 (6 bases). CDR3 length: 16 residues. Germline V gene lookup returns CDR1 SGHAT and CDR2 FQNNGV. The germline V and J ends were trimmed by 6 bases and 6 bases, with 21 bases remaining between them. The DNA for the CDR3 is TGTGCCAGCAGGCCGCTAGCGCCCGCCCTGGTCAATGAGCAGTTCTTC. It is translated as CASRPLAPALVNEQFF.

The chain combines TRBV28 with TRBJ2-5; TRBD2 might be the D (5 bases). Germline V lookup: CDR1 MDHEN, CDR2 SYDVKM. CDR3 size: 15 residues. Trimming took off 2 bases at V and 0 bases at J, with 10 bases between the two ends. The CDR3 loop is CASSLDGKYQETQYF. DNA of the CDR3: TGTGCCAGCAGTTTAGACGGGAAGTACCAAGAGACCCAGTACTTC.

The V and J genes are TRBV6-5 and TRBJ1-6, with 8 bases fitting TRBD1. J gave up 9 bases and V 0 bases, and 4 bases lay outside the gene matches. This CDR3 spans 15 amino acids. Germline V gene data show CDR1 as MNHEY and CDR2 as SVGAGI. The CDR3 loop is CASSYSDRGASPLHF. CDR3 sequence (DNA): TGTGCCAGCAGTTACTCCGACAGGGGAGCTTCACCCCTCCACTTT.

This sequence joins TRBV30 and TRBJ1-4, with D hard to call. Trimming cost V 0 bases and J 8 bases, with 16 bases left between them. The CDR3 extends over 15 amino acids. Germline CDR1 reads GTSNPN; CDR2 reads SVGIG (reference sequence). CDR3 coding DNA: TGTGCCTGGAGTGTAACTGGACTCCCCGGGGAAAAACTGTTTTTT. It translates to CAWSVTGLPGEKLFF.

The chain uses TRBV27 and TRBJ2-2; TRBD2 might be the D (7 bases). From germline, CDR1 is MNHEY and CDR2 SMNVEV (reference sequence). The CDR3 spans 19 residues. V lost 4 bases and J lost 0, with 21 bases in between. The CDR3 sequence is CASSSNFRGGAANTGELFF. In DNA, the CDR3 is TGTGCCAGCAGTTCCAACTTCAGGGGAGGGGCGGCGAACACCGGGGAGCTGTTTTTT.

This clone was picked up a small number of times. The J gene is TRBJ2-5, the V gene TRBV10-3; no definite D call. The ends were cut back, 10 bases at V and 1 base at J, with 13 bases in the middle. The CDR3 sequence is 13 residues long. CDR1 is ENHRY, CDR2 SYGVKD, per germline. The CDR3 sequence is CATSFRSQETQYF. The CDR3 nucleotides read TGTGCCACTTCGTTCAGGAGCCAAGAGACCCAGTACTTC.

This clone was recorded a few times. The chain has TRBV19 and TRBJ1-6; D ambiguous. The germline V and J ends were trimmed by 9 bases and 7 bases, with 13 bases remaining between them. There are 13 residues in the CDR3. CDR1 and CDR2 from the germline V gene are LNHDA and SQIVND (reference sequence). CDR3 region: CASAASRNSPLHF. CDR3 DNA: TGTGCCAGCGCGGCATCAAGGAATTCACCCCTCCACTTT.

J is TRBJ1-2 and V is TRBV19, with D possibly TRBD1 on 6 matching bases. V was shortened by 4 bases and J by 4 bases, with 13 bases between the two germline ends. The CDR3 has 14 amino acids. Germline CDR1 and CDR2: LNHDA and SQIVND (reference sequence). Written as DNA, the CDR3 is TGTGCCAGTAGTAGAACCGGACAGTTCTATGGCTACACCTTC. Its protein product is CASSRTGQFYGYTF.

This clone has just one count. The CDR3 DNA sequence: TGTGCCAGCAGCTTAATGGGGCGGGTGGAACAAGAGACCCAGTACTTC. Translation gives CASSLMGRVEQETQYF. The rearrangement joins TRBV7-2 to TRBJ2-5, with D perhaps given as TRBD1 or TRBD2 (5 bases each). Looked up from germline, CDR1 is SGHTA and CDR2 is FQGNSA. The CDR3 runs 16 residues. The V and J ends lost 2 bases and 2 bases respectively, with 15 bases between them.